This T cell receptor (beta chain) emerged from a study of blood T cells in healthy people across ages. Germline V CDR1 and CDR2: MNHEY, SMNVEV (reference sequence). V dropped 0 bases and J dropped 4; count of bases not matched to a gene: 8. The CDR3 loop spans 16 amino acids. A second about 6 to 12 cycle PCR used barcoded and J-beta primers. MiXCR, applied by TCRdb to the 5' RACE reads, yields one record per CDR3 protein. The sample holds more than 1,000,000 distinct CDR3 sequences, roughly 24% seen once. This clonotype was found once. This sample was shared with a second study, whose subject was T cells of mothers and their children.

The receptor was derived from a girl under 10 years old in good health. Sequenced: blood. V gene TRBV27 combines with J gene TRBJ1-2, with TRBD1 matching 7 bases. DNA for the CDR3: TGTGCCAGCAGTTTATCCGCACAGGGGATAAGCTATGGCTACACCTTC. Its translation: CASSLSAQGISYGYTF.